This T cell receptor beta chain was identified during a study of monozygotic twins with inflammatory bowel disease. Study-wide points: Using the inverse Simpson index, IBD patients had lower TCRbeta diversity than healthy co-twins.

TCRdb re-called the 5' RACE reads, yielding one record per CDR3 amino acid sequence without DNA. Its clone listing holds 420,000 or so distinct CDR3 sequences. With respect to this clonotype: Its matching antigen is unknown.

The TCR sequence derives from a human donor with ulcerative colitis or Crohn's disease, or a healthy co-twin of an affected twin (not recorded which). The sequencing sample was made of blood.

The CDR3 region is CASSLNSGSGGSDTQYF. The chain recombines TRBV27 with TRBJ2-3; TCRdb indicates TRBD2, and absent DNA this call remains unverified. The CDR3 is 17 amino acids. Germline V CDR1 and CDR2: MNHEY, SMNVEV (reference sequence).